This T cell receptor beta chain was recorded in a study of CD8 T cells in ankylosing spondylitis. From germline, CDR1 is MDHEN and CDR2 SYDVKM. The CDR3 is 17 residues long. Losses at the gene ends were 2 bases for V and 3 bases for J; bases not matched to a gene: 10. General study findings and limits: Reportedly, disease-linked clones are significantly enriched in ankylosing spondylitis patients' matched synovial fluid.

To note about this clonotype: Its antigen remains unknown.

Via MiXCR, TCRdb re-called the 5' RACE reads, giving one row per CDR3 protein. The sample yields some 140,000 distinct CDR3 sequences, about 8% seen once. The source of this sequence is a male donor with ankylosing spondylitis. The gene calls are TRBV28 and TRBJ2-7; the match to TRBD1 covers 10 bases. Sequencing used synovial fluid, either unsorted or a sorted T cell fraction (not recorded which). The CDR3 nucleotides are TGTGCCAGCAGTTTACCCGCTGCCGGGACAGGGGTCTACGAGCAGTACTTC. It codes for CASSLPAAGTGVYEQYF.